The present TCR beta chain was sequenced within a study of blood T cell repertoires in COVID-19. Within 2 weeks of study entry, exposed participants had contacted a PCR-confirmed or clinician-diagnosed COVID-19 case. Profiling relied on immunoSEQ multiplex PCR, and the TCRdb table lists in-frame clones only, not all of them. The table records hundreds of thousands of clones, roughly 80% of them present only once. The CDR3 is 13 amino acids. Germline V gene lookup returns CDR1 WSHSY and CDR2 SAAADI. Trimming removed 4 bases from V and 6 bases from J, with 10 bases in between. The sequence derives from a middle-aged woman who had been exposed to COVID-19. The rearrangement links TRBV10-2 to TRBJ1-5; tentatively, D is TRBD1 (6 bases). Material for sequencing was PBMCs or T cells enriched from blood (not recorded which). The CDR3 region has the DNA TGCGCCAGCAGTGTTTTCAGGGGTCAGCCCCAGCATTTT. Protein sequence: CASSVFRGQPQHF.